These T cell receptor beta chains were read from a single sample in a study of CD8+CD57+ T cells in acquired aplastic anemia. In TCRdb, the reads were re-called with MiXCR into one record per CDR3 protein. Of just over 200,000 distinct CDR3 sequences detected, roughly 60% appear once; the ten largest clones hold roughly 61%. Sequenced: sorted CD4+, CD8+, or CD8+CD57+ T cells (not recorded which) from PBMCs. The receptors shown here come from a human donor with aplastic anemia. Each CDR3 is given with its conserved first and last residue. D genes are given only for firm matches. Only part of the rows carry a size: once, few, many, or a class if the clone is expanded.

TRBJ1-5	-	TRBV7-8	-	CASSLTGLQPQHF	TGTGCCAGCAGCCTGACAGGTCTTCAGCCCCAGCATTTT
TRBJ1-1	-	TRBV2	-	CASLTRNTEAFF	TGTGCCAGCCTGACGAGGAACACTGAAGCTTTCTTT
TRBJ2-1	-	TRBV20-1	few	CSAKLGLSYNEQFF	TGCAGTGCTAAACTAGGACTCTCCTACAATGAGCAGTTCTTC
TRBJ2-1	-	TRBV5-5	-	CASSQEPGGDEQFF	TGTGCCAGCAGCCAAGAACCCGGAGGGGATGAGCAGTTCTTC
TRBJ1-2	TRBD1	TRBV5-6	many	CASSFGTAGMMFF	TGTGCCAGCAGCTTTGGGACAGCTGGGATGATGTTCTTC
TRBJ2-1	TRBD2	TRBV25-1	-	CASSVSSGASSYNEQFF	TGTGCCAGCAGTGTCTCTAGCGGGGCGAGCTCCTACAATGAGCAGTTCTTC
TRBJ2-6	TRBD1	TRBV11-2	-	CASSNAGTGSSGANVLTF	TGTGCCAGCAGCAACGCCGGGACAGGGAGCTCTGGGGCCAACGTCCTGACTTTC
TRBJ2-3	TRBD1	TRBV12-5	many	CASGLGTGTSTDTQYF	TGTGCTAGTGGTTTGGGGACAGGTACTAGCACAGATACGCAGTATTTT
TRBJ2-2	TRBD2	TRBV19	-	CASRERGALGTGELFF	TGTGCCAGTAGGGAGCGGGGGGCCCTGGGCACCGGGGAGCTGTTTTTT
TRBJ1-6	TRBD1	TRBV7-8	few	CASSSRQGNSPLHF	TGTGCCAGCAGCTCCCGACAGGGTAATTCACCCCTCCACTTT
TRBJ2-3	TRBD2	TRBV19	-	CASSSGLVTDTQYF	TGTGCCAGTAGTTCTGGACTAGTCACAGATACGCAGTATTTT
TRBJ2-2	-	TRBV10-3	-	CAIRDGQGTGELFF	TGTGCCATCAGGGATGGGCAGGGCACCGGGGAGCTGTTTTTT
TRBJ2-1	TRBD2	TRBV10-2	-	CASSDTSGRRNEQFF	TGCGCCAGCAGTGATACTAGCGGGAGAAGGAATGAGCAGTTCTTC
TRBJ2-1	TRBD2	TRBV20-1	once	CSASGAGVYNEQFF	TGCAGTGCTAGCGGGGCGGGAGTCTACAATGAGCAGTTCTTC
TRBJ2-2	-	TRBV7-7	-	CASSLESGVGTGELFF	TGTGCCAGCAGCTTAGAATCTGGGGTTGGTACCGGGGAGCTGTTTTTT
TRBJ1-6	TRBD1	TRBV7-3	few	CASSSQGANSPLHF	TGTGCCAGCAGCTCGCAGGGGGCTAATTCACCCCTCCACTTT
TRBJ2-7	TRBD2	TRBV7-2	-	CASSSRDSGTSGVVYEQYF	TGTGCCAGCAGCTCTAGGGATTCCGGGACTAGCGGGGTTGTCTACGAGCAGTACTTC
TRBJ2-7	-	TRBV7-6	-	CASSITYEQYF	TGTGCCAGCAGCATAACCTACGAGCAGTACTTC
TRBJ2-1	TRBD2	TRBV12-3/TRBV12-4	-	CASSDGTSDEQLF	TGTGCCAGCAGTGACGGGACTAGCGATGAGCAGCTCTTC
TRBJ1-2	-	TRBV6-2/TRBV6-3	-	CASSYVVEGGGYTF	TGTGCCAGCAGTTACGTGGTAGAGGGTGGTGGCTACACCTTC